The rows below give T cell receptor beta chains drawn from one sample of a study of shared clonotypes between healthy human individuals. TCRdb's table, derived via immunoSEQ multiplex PCR, lists solely in-frame clones and lacks some. This repertoire shows over 2 million clones, about 95% found once; its top ten account for around 1.1%. Sequencing input: naive CD8+ T cells sorted from blood. The source of these receptors is a man between 18 and 35 years old in good health. Each CDR3 is given with its conserved first and last residue. Each record gives: CDR3 length, clone size, V gene, CDR3 protein. Clone size appears in some rows only: once, few, many, or a class for an expanded clone.

CDR3 length: 12
clone size: .
V gene: TRBV6-5
CDR3 protein: CASRADTYEQYF

CDR3 length: 13
clone size: once
V gene: TRBV7-9
CDR3 protein: CASSPGTDYEQYF

CDR3 length: 12
clone size: .
V gene: TRBV10-2
CDR3 protein: CASSEAGSEQYF

CDR3 length: 14
clone size: once
V gene: TRBV5-1
CDR3 protein: CASSFSGINTEAFF

CDR3 length: 16
clone size: .
V gene: TRBV7-9
CDR3 protein: CASSLASGGVHNEQFF

CDR3 length: 16
clone size: .
V gene: TRBV4-3
CDR3 protein: CASSQDWAGAYNEQFF

CDR3 length: 15
clone size: .
V gene: TRBV6-5
CDR3 protein: CASSYKSGSYNEQFF

CDR3 length: 14
clone size: .
V gene: TRBV5-5
CDR3 protein: CASSQDRDTGELFF

CDR3 length: 16
clone size: .
V gene: TRBV7-9
CDR3 protein: CASSSPPGGENTEAFF

CDR3 length: 18
clone size: .
V gene: TRBV5-8
CDR3 protein: CASSLHPTESYGQETQYF

CDR3 length: 13
clone size: .
V gene: TRBV9
CDR3 protein: CASSSTGNTEAFF

CDR3 length: 15
clone size: .
V gene: TRBV4-3
CDR3 protein: CASSRATRALVEQYF

CDR3 length: 12
clone size: .
V gene: TRBV27
CDR3 protein: CASSSPGQAAYF

CDR3 length: 13
clone size: .
V gene: TRBV27
CDR3 protein: CASSLGPDYEQYF

CDR3 length: 14
clone size: .
V gene: TRBV11-2
CDR3 protein: CASSLEWGQETQYF

CDR3 length: 12
clone size: .
V gene: TRBV9
CDR3 protein: CASGHDAYEQYF

CDR3 length: 15
clone size: .
V gene: TRBV27
CDR3 protein: CASSLIGGGNYGYTF

CDR3 length: 15
clone size: .
V gene: TRBV19
CDR3 protein: CASSIFFLLGTEAFF

CDR3 length: 13
clone size: .
V gene: TRBV7-8
CDR3 protein: CASSLADTDTQYF

CDR3 length: 16
clone size: .
V gene: TRBV19
CDR3 protein: CASSITGLAIPYEQYF

CDR3 length: 16
clone size: .
V gene: TRBV7-2
CDR3 protein: CASSLAAGGPQETQYF

CDR3 length: 14
clone size: .
V gene: TRBV28
CDR3 protein: CASSLLRDYYGYTF

CDR3 length: 18
clone size: .
V gene: TRBV2
CDR3 protein: CASSEDGWREGNTGELFF

CDR3 length: 14
clone size: .
V gene: TRBV9
CDR3 protein: CASSVDGVYTEAFF

CDR3 length: 14
clone size: .
V gene: TRBV6-5
CDR3 protein: CASSYSSRGNGYTF

CDR3 length: 14
clone size: few
V gene: TRBV28
CDR3 protein: CASSLRQVNSPLHF

CDR3 length: 16
clone size: .
V gene: TRBV5-1
CDR3 protein: CASSSPGTSTAGELFF

CDR3 length: 13
clone size: .
V gene: TRBV30
CDR3 protein: CAWSVGHGLGAFF

CDR3 length: 11
clone size: .
V gene: TRBV29-1
CDR3 protein: CSVPSGNEQFF

CDR3 length: 15
clone size: .
V gene: TRBV13
CDR3 protein: CASSASGTGGFEQYF

CDR3 length: 13
clone size: .
V gene: TRBV19
CDR3 protein: CASSRDRTYEQYF

CDR3 length: 15
clone size: .
V gene: TRBV4-3
CDR3 protein: CASSRVLAGLYEQYF

CDR3 length: 11
clone size: .
V gene: TRBV27
CDR3 protein: CASASGGEQYF

CDR3 length: 15
clone size: .
V gene: TRBV9
CDR3 protein: CASSVDPDSYNEQFF

CDR3 length: 16
clone size: .
V gene: TRBV6-5
CDR3 protein: CASSYSPRGSQETQYF

CDR3 length: 15
clone size: .
V gene: TRBV10-3
CDR3 protein: CAIISRDRLQETQYF

CDR3 length: 15
clone size: .
V gene: TRBV10-2
CDR3 protein: CASSDPRFAWNEQFF

CDR3 length: 13
clone size: .
V gene: TRBV23-1
CDR3 protein: CASSQGGHLGYTF

CDR3 length: 13
clone size: once
V gene: TRBV7-9
CDR3 protein: CASSGGRNYEQYF

CDR3 length: 16
clone size: .
V gene: TRBV19
CDR3 protein: CASSIAGGTLSYEQYF

CDR3 length: 16
clone size: .
V gene: TRBV10-1
CDR3 protein: CATIQGVGSENYGYTF

CDR3 length: 10
clone size: .
V gene: TRBV6-5
CDR3 protein: CASRGSEQFF

CDR3 length: 18
clone size: .
V gene: TRBV7-2
CDR3 protein: CASSLAGTGRLERGEAFF

CDR3 length: 14
clone size: .
V gene: TRBV5-6
CDR3 protein: CASSLKSANQPQHF

CDR3 length: 12
clone size: .
V gene: TRBV9
CDR3 protein: CASSGPRNIQYF

CDR3 length: 15
clone size: .
V gene: TRBV6-1
CDR3 protein: CASSEMGIGNSPLHF

CDR3 length: 15
clone size: once
V gene: TRBV11-2
CDR3 protein: CASSLGRLTQETQYF

CDR3 length: 12
clone size: .
V gene: TRBV6-4
CDR3 protein: CASNNPKNIQYF

CDR3 length: 19
clone size: .
V gene: TRBV4-3
CDR3 protein: CASSQDGIGASSANEKLFF

CDR3 length: 13
clone size: .
V gene: TRBV18
CDR3 protein: CASSSDMNTEAFF

CDR3 length: 14
clone size: .
V gene: TRBV27
CDR3 protein: CASSLSPSFYGYTF

CDR3 length: 18
clone size: .
V gene: TRBV7-2
CDR3 protein: CASSLGAAKIAANYGYTF

CDR3 length: 14
clone size: .
V gene: TRBV7-9
CDR3 protein: CASSFPGLVNEQFF

CDR3 length: 14
clone size: .
V gene: TRBV11-2
CDR3 protein: CASSLVGTGYEQYF

CDR3 length: 14
clone size: once
V gene: TRBV27
CDR3 protein: CASSPGGAPTEAFF

CDR3 length: 14
clone size: .
V gene: TRBV11-2
CDR3 protein: CASSRDSNTGELFF

CDR3 length: 12
clone size: .
V gene: TRBV11-2
CDR3 protein: CASSFGGHEAFF

CDR3 length: 14
clone size: .
V gene: TRBV10-1
CDR3 protein: CASSRTSAALEQYF

CDR3 length: 14
clone size: .
V gene: TRBV4-3
CDR3 protein: CASSPRDTADGYTF